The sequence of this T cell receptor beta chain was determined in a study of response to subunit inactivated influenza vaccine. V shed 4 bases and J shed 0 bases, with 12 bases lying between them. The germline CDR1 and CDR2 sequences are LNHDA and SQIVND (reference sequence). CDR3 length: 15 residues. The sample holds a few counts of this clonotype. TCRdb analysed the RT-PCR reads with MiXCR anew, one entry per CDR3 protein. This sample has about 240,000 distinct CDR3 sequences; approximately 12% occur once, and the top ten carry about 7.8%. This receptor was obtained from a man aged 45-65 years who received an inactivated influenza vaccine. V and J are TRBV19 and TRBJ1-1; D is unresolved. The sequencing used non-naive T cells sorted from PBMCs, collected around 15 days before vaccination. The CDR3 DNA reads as TGTGCCAGTAGTACCGCGGGTAGCATGAACACTGAAGCTTTCTTT. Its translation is CASSTAGSMNTEAFF.